This T cell receptor (beta chain) was captured by sequencing in a study of cytomegalovirus exposure and HLA in healthy donors (dated by TCRdb to 2015 to 2018). Context from the whole study: An earlier analysis of 587 of the donors reported 276 Gb of sequence data and 100 million to 120 million unique TCR beta sequences obtained from approximately 180 million T cells. Several DR-DQ haplotypes were treated as single units for association and clustering because of strong linkage in the cohort. In addition to the first cohort of 500 to 850 subjects, a separate validation cohort of approximately 130 different subjects was used. An earlier analysis of 587 of the donors used high-throughput TCR beta sequencing to judge whether each TCR beta V gene segment behaved as functional or pseudogenic. Both class I and class II loci were covered by HLA typing, at four-digit resolution. In a later analysis, previously published TCR beta repertoires from 666 donors were re-analyzed and high-resolution HLA genotyping was added so that TCR occurrence patterns could be studied. To predict cytomegalovirus infection status, the study combined high-throughput TCR immunosequencing, statistical association of individual TCRs with disease status, and machine learning. Genome-wide SNP genotypes for about three fifths of the 666 donors were used in a later genetic analysis, which treated that subset as a discovery cohort. In the later analysis, no new phenotypic data were used to find candidate immune exposures; instead, reliance was placed on TCR beta sequences and their occurrence across donors. Every repertoire in the discovery cohort had been generated on one and the same sequencing platform. Of the roughly 400 genotyped donors, 81% fell in the genetic ancestry cluster associated with self-reported Caucasian donors. The number of donors typed differed by locus, with about 629-630 for A, B, C, DRB1 and DQB1, more than 500 for DQA1, 600 to 610 for DPA1, and roughly 450 for DPB1. On average, roughly 240,000 unique TCR beta nucleotide sequences were sequenced per donor among a few hundred genotyped donors of the cohort, with roughly a sixth of those sequences being non-productive. The study was designed to test whether signatures of past pathogen exposure could be identified by cataloging public T cell receptors. Donor age, sex, ethnicity and CMV serostatus were compiled alongside the repertoire data. About 280 gigabases of sequencing data and roughly 81 million unique TCR sequences made up an early release that covered several hundred HLA-typed donors. The study used immunosequencing to profile the T cell repertoires of approximately 650 subjects and linked those repertoires to cytomegalovirus serostatus.

The library came from the immunoSEQ multiplex PCR assay. The multiplex PCR relied on a mix of 60 forward primers for TCR Vbeta segments and 13 reverse primers for TCR Jbeta segments. The CDR3 region of rearranged TCR beta genes was amplified from genomic DNA with a multiplex PCR assay. On the Illumina HiSeq System, the amplified TCR beta libraries were sequenced as 87-base-pair reads. The published analysis was carried out like this. Across the 666 repertoires, a later analysis counted tens of millions of unique TCR beta chains, approximately 12 million of which were shared by at least two donors. A nearest-neighbor algorithm error-corrected the raw reads and collapsed the reads into unique sequences, merging closely related sequences to remove PCR and sequencing errors. V, D and J gene segments were assigned by aligning CDR3 sequences to IMGT reference sequences. For a sequence to be retained, a match of at least six nucleotides was required to both a V gene segment and a J gene segment. Rearrangements were called productive when the CDR3 lacked stop codons and stayed in frame with V and J; all others were non-productive. CDR3 was defined according to IMGT convention as the region running from the second conserved V-encoded cysteine to the conserved J-encoded phenylalanine. Sequences without an unambiguous match to a single V gene segment were excluded from the earlier analysis of 587 of the donors. An earlier analysis of a few hundred of the donors called V segments functional above 56.7% productive rearrangements and segregating when the between-donor standard deviation exceeded 5%. To diagnose cytomegalovirus status from the catalog of TCR beta chain sequences, a statistical classification framework was built. In a later analysis, V and J genes were assigned by comparing TCR nucleotide sequences against IMGT/GENE-DB human TR gene sequences. Using the TCRdist pipeline, a later analysis assigned CDR3 sequences along with most-parsimonious VDJ recombination scenarios. In a later analysis, every TCR beta chain was defined by the combination of its CDR3 amino acid sequence and its V-gene family, and reads without a unique V-gene family were dropped. A later analysis removed 450 to 600 highly shared, low-generation-probability nucleotide sequences to deal with suspected cross-contamination and a sequencing artifact. In a later analysis, a clonal expansion index for each public chain was calculated from normalized within-repertoire ranks of inferred template counts. In a later analysis, generation probabilities were computed with a VDJ recombination model fitted to out-of-frame rearrangements, and the resulting probabilities were checked against IGoR. In a later analysis, TCR-TCR, TCR-HLA and TCR-CMV co-occurrence was scored with hypergeometric tests, and a repertoire-size bias correction was applied to TCR pairs. False discovery rates were estimated in a later analysis by permuting HLA or CMV assignments 20 times. In a later analysis, co-occurring TCRs were grouped with DBSCAN, and TCRdist sequence similarity was added when clustering was performed within HLA-allele-positive subsets. Repertoires with fewer than 30,000 or more than 120,000 public chains, plus five repertoires with anomalous nucleotide sharing, were excluded from co-occurrence clustering. TCRdb retrieved this table from immuneACCESS and kept in-frame rearrangements only. Not all clones are present; in checked studies, unresolved V genes account for under half, and no reason is known for the remainder. V and J calls plus clone size are reproduced from that table; the DNA served to infer D and trimming. A total of roughly 160,000 clones appear in this sample, roughly 85% of them only once. Together, the top ten hold 8.5% of the sample.

On the study overall, not on this receptor specifically: According to a later genetic analysis, donors in an Asian-associated ancestry cluster had fewer N-insertions in productive TCRs than the roughly 660-donor mean. According to the authors, the approach could potentially be generalized to other disease states and immunological phenotypes. Broadly in line with IMGT annotations, most TCR beta V segments showed up in productive rearrangements about 87% or about 30% of the time in an earlier analysis of approximately 640 of the donors. For the cohort, immune exposure information was limited to CMV serostatus. Several of the top co-occurrence clusters appeared to be linked to parvovirus B19, influenza, CMV and Epstein-Barr virus, according to a later analysis. Linkage disequilibrium might explain the correlated functional status among segregating V segments, but an unknown experimental factor could not be excluded. In a later analysis, most CMV-associated TCR beta chains were found to appear HLA-restricted, with HLA associations seemingly driven largely by CMV exposure. In a later genetic analysis, a missense DCLRE1C variant was associated with V-gene and J-gene trimming of TCR beta chains, and the association was replicated in an independent cohort. When HLA alleles, especially DR and DQ, strongly co-occurred, attributing TCR associations to individual alleles was difficult. In vitro tests confirmed that a few of the cytomegalovirus-associated TCR beta chains recognize cytomegalovirus antigens. Because HLA typing was unavailable for some donors at each locus, only the typed subset was used in association tests. Most TCR sequences were seen in very few donors, while some public TCRs were found in many individuals. The cohort was sequenced for TCR beta chains only, and without alpha or paired-chain data the features that could be detected were limited. The sequencing pipeline was judged likely to have produced a cluster of highly shared sequence variants as a technical artifact. A later analysis found that HLA-associated TCR beta chains were more clonally expanded and had lower generation probabilities than equally common non-associated chains. At a false discovery rate of 0.05, a later analysis linked 16,000 or so TCR beta sequences to specific HLA alleles. A later analysis found that TCR association rates varied across HLA loci, with DRB1 alleles showing the most associated TCRs and HLA-C alleles the fewest. Some IMGT-functional V segments, including TRBV6-2 and TRBV6-3, could not be told apart with the 87-base-pair reads, so those segments were excluded. In both the original and validation cohorts, the classifier was reported to diagnose cytomegalovirus status with high specificity and sensitivity. A total of 150 to 200 TCR beta chains were listed by the study as associated with cytomegalovirus. Presence/absence analyses assumed roughly uniform sequencing depth across donors, an assumption that may not hold. Because counts were too low, approximately 18 rarely observed V segments, including chromosome 9 orphons, were excluded from the earlier analysis of roughly 580 of the donors. A further reported finding was that TCR beta sequences accurately predicted the HLA-A and HLA-B alleles for most subjects in the first cohort.

The cohort was made up of several hundred healthy bone marrow donors. At the time of sampling, all cohort members were nominally healthy, though unrecorded immune exposures were likely present. The donor tested CMV seropositive, placing the donor among the 250 to 350 seropositive members of the cohort. Each donor provided a peripheral blood sample, and peripheral blood mononuclear cells were used for TCR beta sequencing. The Qiagen DNeasy Blood Extraction Kit was used to extract genomic DNA from the blood cell samples. There are 14 amino acids in the CDR3, from cysteine to phenylalanine inclusive. Just CDR3 DNA is preserved here, 42 bases in frame from base 1. The germline V gene (reference sequence) yields MNHNY for CDR1 and SVGAGI for CDR2. Relative to germline, V is 6 bases shorter and J is 5 bases shorter, with 16 bases between their ends. Concerning this clone: There is no known antigen for this receptor. No clone much larger than this one lies a single base away; base qualities are absent.

This TCR was sampled from a male donor in good health and CMV-seropositive. The chain joins TRBV6-6 to TRBJ1-2, with the D gene not confidently named. Sequenced: PBMCs. The bases are TGTGCCAGCAGCCGGTGGGAGCAAGGGTATGGCTACACCTTC. Its amino acids are CASSRWEQGYGYTF.